In its sample, the clone carrying this T cell receptor beta chain was seen many times. Researchers amplified the TCR beta CDR3 regions from RNA transcripts. A first-round RT-PCR of the TCR CDR3 used the HTBI primer set. TCRdb itself ran the multiplex PCR reads through MiXCR, one entry per CDR3 protein. The sample includes about 400,000 distinct CDR3 sequences, nearly 15% of them seen just once. The data derive from a study of T cells in Graves' hyperthyroidism and ophthalmopathy. V was cut by 8 bases and J by 4 bases, with 15 bases left in between. The CDR3 extends over 14 amino acids. The sequenced sample consisted of blood. This TCR was sampled from an older woman with Graves' ophthalmopathy. The chain carries TRBV12-3 or TRBV12-4 and TRBJ2-1; D remains unclear. DNA of the CDR3: TGTGCCAGCGCCCACGGAGACGCTTACAATGAGCAGTTCTTC. This translates into CASAHGDAYNEQFF.